Shown below are 29 T cell receptor beta chains from a single sample sequenced in a study of T cell responses to AZD1222 COVID-19 vaccine. TCRdb's table, derived via immunoSEQ multiplex PCR, lists solely in-frame clones and lacks some. The sample gives more than 110,000 clones, over 85% of which show up once; approximately 5% is in the top ten. The sequences come from peripheral blood, collected on day 0 of AZD1222 vaccination. The receptors here all came from an adult in good health.

This sequence joins TRBV3-1 (or the pseudogene TRBV3-2) and TRBJ2-3, with TRBD2 identical over 12 bases. V shed 4 bases, J shed 2 bases, and the junction held 1 base outside the gene matches. Germline values: CDR1 LGHDT, CDR2 YNNKEL (reference sequence). This CDR3 spans 15 amino acids. CDR3 loop: CASSRTSGNTDTQYF. The CDR3 DNA sequence: TGTGCCAGCAGCCGGACTAGCGGGAACACAGATACGCAGTATTTT.

On this clone itself: This specimen includes other DNA sequences encoding the same CDR3. This chain joins TRBV6-1 and TRBJ2-7; the D is unclear. With 2 bases removed from V and 1 base from J, the gap between germline ends came to 6 bases. This CDR3 is 13 amino acids long. Germline V gene sequence: CDR1 MNHNS, CDR2 SASEGT. This CDR3 is CASSEQASYEQYF. The CDR3, as DNA: TGTGCCAGCAGTGAACAAGCATCCTACGAGCAGTACTTC.

V gene TRBV18 combines with J gene TRBJ1-3; weak D call: TRBD1 (6 bases). Germline V gene lookup returns CDR1 KGHSH and CDR2 LQKENI. The V end was cut by 4 bases, the J end by 0 bases, with 16 bases between. This CDR3 has 17 residues. The CDR3 DNA is TGTGCCAGCTCACGTTGGACAGACCCTAGCTCTGGAAACACCATATATTTT. Its translation: CASSRWTDPSSGNTIYF.

The rearrangement links TRBV10-3 to TRBJ2-2, with 7 bases identical to TRBD1. Trimming took 6 bases from V and 7 from J; bases not matched to a gene: 5. The CDR3 runs to 13 residues. Germline V CDR1 and CDR2: ENHRY, SYGVKD. CDR3 region: CAIRQGFGGELFF. DNA of the CDR3: TGTGCCATCAGACAGGGGTTCGGCGGGGAGCTGTTTTTT.

The V gene is TRBV24-1, the J gene TRBJ2-1, with 9 bases fitting TRBD2. Germline V lookup: CDR1 KGHDR, CDR2 SFDVKD. The CDR3 is made up of 16 amino acids. The ends lost 2 bases at V and 4 bases at J; junction bases unmatched: 5. CDR3 loop: CATSDSSGTLYNEQFF. As DNA, the CDR3 is TGTGCCACCAGTGATTCTAGCGGGACCTTGTACAATGAGCAGTTCTTC.

V gene TRBV3-1 (or the pseudogene TRBV3-2) combines with J gene TRBJ1-4; D gene unclear. Germline CDR1 is LGHDT and CDR2 is YNNKEL (reference sequence). CDR3 length: 15 residues. The germline V and J ends were trimmed by 4 bases and 1 base, with 10 bases remaining between them. CDR3 sequence: CASSPSRETNEKLFF. Written as DNA, the CDR3 is TGTGCCAGCAGCCCCTCGAGGGAAACTAATGAAAAACTGTTTTTT.

The V call is TRBV19, the J call TRBJ2-3; D is unclear. V was trimmed by 2 bases and J by 3 bases, leaving 6 bases between them. CDR1 and CDR2 (germline): LNHDA, SQIVND (reference sequence). The CDR3 runs to 13 residues. The CDR3 here is CASSISRTDTQYF. DNA for the CDR3: TGTGCCAGTAGTATATCCCGGACAGATACGCAGTATTTT.

This clone was detected only a few times. The genes are TRBV19 and TRBJ1-5; D is unresolved. This CDR3 is 16 amino acids long. V dropped 0 bases and J dropped 3 bases, with 12 bases sitting between them. CDR1 and CDR2 (germline): LNHDA, SQIVND (reference sequence). CDR3 residues: CASSIEDEPFNQPQHF. The CDR3 DNA follows: TGTGCCAGTAGTATAGAAGACGAACCCTTCAATCAGCCCCAGCATTTT.

The chain uses TRBV7-9 and TRBJ1-2; a possible D gene is TRBD1 (5 bases). V was clipped by 7 bases and J by 4 bases, with 19 bases between them. There are 15 residues in the CDR3. Germline V CDR1 and CDR2: SEHNR, FQNEAQ (reference sequence). The CDR3 reads CASTQLLQEVYGYTF. CDR3 nucleotide sequence: TGTGCCAGCACCCAACTACTACAGGAGGTCTATGGCTACACCTTC.

The rearrangement links TRBV7-9 to TRBJ1-2; the match to TRBD1 covers 8 bases. The CDR3 is 13 amino acids. The J segment lost 3 bases and the V segment lost 6 bases, leaving 3 bases of the junction unmatched. CDR1 and CDR2 (germline): SEHNR, FQNEAQ (reference sequence). CDR3: CASRPDRDYGYTF. The CDR3 nucleotides read TGTGCCAGCAGACCGGACAGGGACTATGGCTACACCTTC. Variable domain in full (rest from reference TRBV7-9 and TRBJ1-2): DTGVSQNPRHKITKRGQNVTFRCDPISEHNRLYWYRQTLGQGPEFLTYFQNEAQLEKSRLLSDRFSAERPKGSFSTLEIQRTEQGDSAMYLCASRPDRDYGYTFGSGTRLTVV.

The chain has TRBV19 and TRBJ1-5; 7 positions agree with TRBD1. The CDR3 contains 16 residues. Germline loops: CDR1 LNHDA, CDR2 SQIVND (reference sequence). J lost 6 bases, V lost 3 bases, and 11 bases had no gene match. The DNA for the CDR3 is TGTGCCAGTAGTATCCCCCTTACAGGGGAGGGTCAGCCCCAGCATTTT. Protein sequence: CASSIPLTGEGQPQHF.

V usage is TRBV5-1 and J usage is TRBJ2-1; the match to TRBD2 covers 7 bases. Germline CDR1 SGHRS, CDR2 YFSETQ. This CDR3 spans 15 amino acids. V lost 0 bases to trimming and J lost 5 bases; unmatched junction nucleotides: 5. The CDR3 spells CASSLEAGRDNEQFF. The CDR3 DNA reads as TGCGCCAGCAGCTTGGAAGCGGGAAGAGACAATGAGCAGTTCTTC. Full variable domain (outside the CDR3, taken from reference TRBV5-1 and TRBJ2-1): KAGVTQTPRYLIKTRGQQVTLSCSPISGHRSVSWYQQTPGQGLQFLFEYFSETQRNKGNFPGRFSGRQFSNSRSEMNVSTLELGDSALYLCASSLEAGRDNEQFFGPGTRLTVL.

This sequence joins TRBV5-4 and TRBJ2-7; 9 nucleotides align to TRBD1. CDR1 SGHNT and CDR2 YYREEE come from the germline V gene (reference sequence). This CDR3 has 16 residues. Trimming at V came to 4 bases and at J to 1 base, leaving 9 bases not matched to a gene. CDR3 bases: TGTGCCAGCAGCACGAGCCGGGACAGGGCTTCCTACGAGCAGTACTTC. It yields the protein CASSTSRDRASYEQYF.

This chain connects TRBV5-6 to TRBJ2-3; 9 positions match TRBD1. The CDR3 has 15 residues. CDR1 is SGHDT, CDR2 YYEEEE, per germline. With 4 bases clipped from V and 3 bases from J, the junction kept 6 bases outside the gene matches. The CDR3 nucleotides read TGTGCCAGCAGCCCACTGGGACAGGGAACAGATACGCAGTATTTT. As protein: CASSPLGQGTDTQYF. The whole variable domain, filled in from reference TRBV5-6 and TRBJ2-3, reads DAGVTQSPTHLIKTRGQQVTLRCSPKSGHDTVSWYQQALGQGPQFIFQYYEEEERQRGNFPDRFSGHQFPNYSSELNVNALLLGDSALYLCASSPLGQGTDTQYFGPGTRLTVL.

The V and J genes are TRBV28 and TRBJ1-6; TRBD1 is a possible D gene (5 bases). The germline V and J ends were trimmed by 3 bases and 10 bases, with 19 bases remaining between them. Germline V gives CDR1 MDHEN, CDR2 SYDVKM. This CDR3 comprises 16 residues. CDR3 sequence reads: CASSFRGGATSSPLHF. The CDR3 region has the DNA TGTGCCAGCAGTTTCCGCGGAGGGGCCACCTCATCACCCCTCCACTTT.

The CDR3 loop reads CASSDFTGGNYGYTF. In nucleotides, the CDR3 is TGTGCCAGCAGTGACTTTACAGGGGGCAACTATGGCTACACCTTC. V usage is TRBV25-1 and J usage is TRBJ1-2; 9 bases are shared with TRBD1. Unmatched junction bases numbered 4, after V lost 3 bases and J lost 2 bases. Germline CDR1 MGHDK, CDR2 SYGVNS. The CDR3 spans 15 residues.

The chain is built from TRBV5-4 and TRBJ1-1, with D unclear. CDR1 SGHNT and CDR2 YYREEE come from the germline V gene (reference sequence). The ends were cut back, 0 bases at V and 5 bases at J, with 2 bases in the middle. The CDR3 length is 11 residues. The CDR3 DNA reads TGTGCCAGCAGCTTGGGGACTGAAGCTTTCTTT. Translating it yields CASSLGTEAFF.

With regard to this clone: It is unclear where the CDR3 begins or ends on the DNA, so no DNA is shown, and the CDR3 is as TCRdb lists it. The V gene is TRBV6-5, the J gene TRBJ1-1. Germline CDR1 and CDR2: MNHEY and SVGAGI. From its first to its last residue, the CDR3 has 14 amino acids. The CDR3 spells CASSYYGVGGGTFF.

The chain is built from TRBV5-6 and TRBJ2-7; 9 nucleotides line up with TRBD1. Germline trimming cut 4 bases from V and 3 bases from J; bases unmatched to any gene: 8. The CDR3 sequence is 15 residues long. Germline V lookup: CDR1 SGHDT, CDR2 YYEEEE. CDR3 in DNA: TGTGCCAGCAGCCTGGGGCCGGGACAGGGCTACGAGCAGTACTTC. Its protein is CASSLGPGQGYEQYF.

The rearrangement links TRBV27 to TRBJ2-7; D is unresolved. Germline-derived CDR1 and CDR2 are MNHEY and SMNVEV (reference sequence). V lost 2 bases, J lost 1 base, and 6 bases lay in between. CDR3 length: 13 amino acids. CDR3 DNA: TGTGCCAGCAGTTTACGTCGTTCCTACGAGCAGTACTTC. Protein product: CASSLRRSYEQYF.

Written as DNA, the CDR3 is TGTGCCAGTAGACTCGGACAGCTCAATCAGCCCCAGCATTTT. This gives the protein CASRLGQLNQPQHF. This chain connects TRBV19 to TRBJ1-5, with D possibly TRBD1 on 6 matching bases. The CDR3 has 14 residues. Trimming took off 6 bases at V and 3 bases at J, with 12 bases between the two ends. The germline CDR1 and CDR2 sequences are LNHDA and SQIVND (reference sequence).

This chain links TRBV11-2 with TRBJ1-2; D is unclear. V lost 1 base and J lost 5, with 14 bases in between. There are 15 residues in the CDR3. Germline values: CDR1 SGHAT, CDR2 FQNNGV. CDR3 region: CASSLGPGSGYGYTF. The CDR3 region has the DNA TGTGCCAGCAGCTTAGGTCCGGGGAGTGGGTATGGCTACACCTTC.

This clone occurred once. The gene calls are TRBV6-5 and TRBJ2-1, with no clear D. CDR3 length equals 16 residues. Trimming pared 0 bases from V and 0 bases from J, leaving 9 bases between. The germline V gene encodes CDR1 MNHEY and CDR2 SVGAGI. The CDR3 protein is CASSYSSLSSYNEQFF. CDR3 coding DNA: TGTGCCAGCAGTTACTCCAGTCTGAGCTCCTACAATGAGCAGTTCTTC.

The chain uses TRBV19 and TRBJ2-2; D is possibly TRBD1 (6 bases). Trimming stripped 1 base from V and 3 bases from J, with 9 bases between. This CDR3 contains 15 residues. CDR1 and CDR2 (germline): LNHDA, SQIVND (reference sequence). The CDR3 DNA sequence: TGTGCCAGTAGTATAGGAACAGGGCACACCGGGGAGCTGTTTTTT. Translation: CASSIGTGHTGELFF.

The genes are TRBV28 and TRBJ2-7; TRBD2 agrees at 8 bases. This CDR3 has 15 amino acids. V shed 6 bases and J 1 base; nucleotides not matched to a gene: 8. Per germline, CDR1 MDHEN and CDR2 SYDVKM. DNA for the CDR3: TGTGCCAGCAGCAGAGTGGCGGGAGGTTCCTACGAGCAGTACTTC. Translation: CASSRVAGGSYEQYF.

The chain links TRBV27 to TRBJ2-7; D uncertain. The CDR3 contains 12 residues. Trimming stripped 2 bases from V and 4 bases from J, with 6 bases between. Germline CDR1 and CDR2: MNHEY and SMNVEV (reference sequence). CDR3 nucleotide sequence: TGTGCCAGCAGTTTAGTATTATACGAGCAGTACTTC. The encoded protein is CASSLVLYEQYF.

The chain has TRBV30 and TRBJ1-1, with 12 positions matching TRBD1. Germline values: CDR1 GTSNPN, CDR2 SVGIG (reference sequence). V was pared by 3 bases and J by 14 bases, with 7 bases of the junction left unmatched. The CDR3 has 12 residues. CDR3: CAWSPYGTGGFF. CDR3 coding DNA: TGTGCCTGGAGCCCTTATGGGACAGGGGGCTTCTTT.

V gene TRBV4-1 combines with J gene TRBJ2-7, with D possibly matching TRBD2 (6 bases). The CDR3 has 17 residues. Germline V gene data show CDR1 as MGHRA and CDR2 as YSYEKL. V dropped 0 bases and J dropped 0 bases, with 15 bases sitting between them. The CDR3 DNA reads as TGCGCCAGCAGCCAAGATGTGGGGGAGGAGAGCTCCTACGAGCAGTACTTC. This encodes CASSQDVGEESSYEQYF.

V is TRBV6-5 and J is TRBJ1-5; 10 positions match TRBD1. CDR1 is MNHEY and CDR2 is SVGAGI in the germline V gene. V lost 9 bases and J lost 6; bases outside the gene matches: 8. The CDR3 is 14 amino acids. The CDR3 loop reads CASTGTGDSQPQHF. The CDR3 DNA reads as TGTGCCAGTACCGGGACAGGGGACTCTCAGCCCCAGCATTTT.